This T cell receptor (beta chain) was obtained from a study of T cells in women clearing cervical HPV infection. About the study: Cases: HPV16-related CIN3 or worse on histology, a couple of invasive cancers. With HLA typing for only a few women, HLA confounding remains possible. Study observations and caveats: Controls had more TRBV6-7 (0.16%) than cases (approximately 0.11%). CIN3+ cases had significantly higher TCR richness than controls; evenness did not differ.

Profiled with immunoSEQ multiplex PCR; TCRdb holds only in-frame clones, not every one. The sample data list approximately 41,000 clones. This CDR3 contains 15 residues. The J segment lost 3 bases and the V segment lost 1 base, leaving 2 bases of the junction unmatched. CDR1 is MNHNS, CDR2 SASEGT, per germline. In the case of this clone: Its antigen is still unknown. The CDR3 goes on 3 residues after the read ends, and that part is filled in from the germline J gene.

This clonotype originated in a woman aged 18-69 years with a cervical HPV16 infection that either progressed to CIN3+ or cleared (not recorded which). The sequenced sample was blood buffy coat. The rearrangement joins TRBV6-1 to TRBJ2-3; 9 nucleotides align to TRBD1. The sequenced part of the CDR3 DNA is TGTGCCAGCAGTGAAGACAGGGGGCTAACAGATACG. Its translation: CASSEDRGLTDT. The complete CDR3 sequence is CASSEDRGLTDTQYF.